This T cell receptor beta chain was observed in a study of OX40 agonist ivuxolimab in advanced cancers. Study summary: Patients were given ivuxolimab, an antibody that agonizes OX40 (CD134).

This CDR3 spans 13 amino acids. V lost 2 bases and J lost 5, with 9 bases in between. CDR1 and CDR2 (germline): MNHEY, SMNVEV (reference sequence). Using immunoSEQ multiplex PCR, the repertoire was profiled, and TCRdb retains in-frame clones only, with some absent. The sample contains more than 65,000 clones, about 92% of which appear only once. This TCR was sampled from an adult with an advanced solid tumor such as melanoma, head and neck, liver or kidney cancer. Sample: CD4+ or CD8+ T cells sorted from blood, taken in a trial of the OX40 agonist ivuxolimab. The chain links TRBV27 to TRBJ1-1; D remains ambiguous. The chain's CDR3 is CASSLGPATEAFF. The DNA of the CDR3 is TGTGCCAGCAGTTTAGGCCCGGCGACTGAAGCTTTCTTT.